This T cell receptor beta chain stems from a study of somatic mutations in cytotoxic T cells in rheumatoid arthritis. Measured with immunoSEQ multiplex PCR; TCRdb has only the in-frame clones, and not every one. The table has 7,500 to 9,000 clones, approximately 68% seen once; the top ten hold over 35%. This receptor was taken from an adult with rheumatoid arthritis. The sequenced sample consisted of CD8+ T cells sorted from blood.

CDR3 coding DNA: TGTGCCAGCAGCGTAGGATCAGGGGCTAATGAAAAACTGTTTTTT. As protein: CASSVGSGANEKLFF. This sequence joins TRBV9 and TRBJ1-4; TRBD1 is a possible D gene (6 bases). Germline CDR1 and CDR2: SGDLS and YYNGEE. CDR3 size: 15 residues. The V end was cut by 0 bases, the J end by 3 bases, with 9 bases between.